This record concerns one TCR beta chain sequence. Its cognate antigen is unknown. The CDR3 is made up of 17 amino acids. From germline, CDR1 is LGHNA and CDR2 YNFKEQ. The V and J ends lost 0 bases and 2 bases respectively, with 15 bases between them. The naive CD8 population came from CD45RO-negative cells selected for CCR7, without terminally differentiated effector memory CD45RA+ cells. Generated by immunoSEQ multiplex PCR, the TCRdb table keeps only in-frame clones and is missing some. Of approximately 2,000,000 clones in the sample, 93% are singletons; the top ten hold under 2%. The sample originates from a study of shared clonotypes between healthy human individuals. Overall study findings and caveats: A few donors had approximately 4.6% of their naive CD4 clonotypes in common.

The specimen was naive CD8+ T cells from PBMCs. The chain couples TRBV4-2 to TRBJ2-3; maybe TRBD1 (6 bases). This sequence originates from a man aged 18 to 35 in good health. Some clones in this sample may be carry-over from other donors' samples. The CDR3 coding sequence is TGTGCCAGCAGCCAAGAAACAGGGAGCTCCCCCACAGATACGCAGTATTTT. Its translation is CASSQETGSSPTDTQYF.